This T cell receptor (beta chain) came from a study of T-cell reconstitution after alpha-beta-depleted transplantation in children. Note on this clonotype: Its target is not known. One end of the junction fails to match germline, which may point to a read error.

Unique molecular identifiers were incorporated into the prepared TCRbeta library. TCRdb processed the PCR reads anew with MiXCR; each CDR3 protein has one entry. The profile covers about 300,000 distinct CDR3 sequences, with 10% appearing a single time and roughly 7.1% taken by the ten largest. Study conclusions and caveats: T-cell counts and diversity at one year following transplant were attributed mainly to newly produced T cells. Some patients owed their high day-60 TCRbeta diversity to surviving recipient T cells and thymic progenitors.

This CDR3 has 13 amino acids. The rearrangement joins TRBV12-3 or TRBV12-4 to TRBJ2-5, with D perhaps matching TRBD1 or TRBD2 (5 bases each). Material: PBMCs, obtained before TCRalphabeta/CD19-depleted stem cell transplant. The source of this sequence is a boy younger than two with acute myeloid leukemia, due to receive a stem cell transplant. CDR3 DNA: TGTGCCAGCAGTTTGTCGGGGCAAGAGATCCAGTACTTC. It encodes CASSLSGQEIQYF.